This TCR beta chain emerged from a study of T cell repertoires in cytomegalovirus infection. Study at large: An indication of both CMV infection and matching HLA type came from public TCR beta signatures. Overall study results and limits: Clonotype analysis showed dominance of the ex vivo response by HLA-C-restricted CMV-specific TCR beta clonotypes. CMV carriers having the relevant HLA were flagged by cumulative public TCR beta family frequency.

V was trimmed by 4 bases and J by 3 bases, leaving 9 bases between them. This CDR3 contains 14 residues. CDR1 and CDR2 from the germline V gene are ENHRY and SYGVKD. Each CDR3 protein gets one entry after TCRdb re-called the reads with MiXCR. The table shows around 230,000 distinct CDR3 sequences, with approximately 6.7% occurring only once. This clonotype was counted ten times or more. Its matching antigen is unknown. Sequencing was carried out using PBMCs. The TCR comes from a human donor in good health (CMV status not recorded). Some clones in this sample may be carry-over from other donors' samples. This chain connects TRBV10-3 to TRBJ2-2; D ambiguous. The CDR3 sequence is CAISGVTYTGELFF. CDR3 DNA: TGTGCCATCAGTGGGGTTACGTACACCGGGGAGCTGTTTTTT.